A single sample gave rise to the 29 T cell receptor beta chains below, sequenced in a study of shared clonotypes between healthy human individuals. The assay was immunoSEQ multiplex PCR, and TCRdb's table has in-frame clones only and misses some. This sample yields 500,000 to 550,000 clones, of which approximately 95% are seen a single time; about 0.064% belongs to the top ten. The sample taken for sequencing was naive CD4+ T cells sorted from blood. Subset specified: CD45RA+ positively selected. These receptors all come from a woman in her 30s in good health.

The chain employs TRBV18 and TRBJ2-3; 7 bases agree with TRBD2. Germline V CDR1 and CDR2: KGHSH, LQKENI. This CDR3 comprises 16 residues. With V trimmed by 3 bases and J by 2 bases, 8 bases remained unmatched. The CDR3 loop is CASSPPTSTYTDTQYF. Here the CDR3 DNA reads TGTGCCAGCTCACCGCCGACTAGCACATACACAGATACGCAGTATTTT.

The CDR3 region is CASSPGQPRNYGYTF. CDR3 bases: TGTGCCAGCTCACCAGGTCAACCGAGGAACTATGGCTACACCTTC. V gene TRBV18 combines with J gene TRBJ1-2, with unresolved D. The CDR3 spans 15 residues. Germline CDR1 reads KGHSH; CDR2 reads LQKENI. Deletions cut 2 bases from V and 2 bases from J, with 12 bases between. The full variable domain, in which reference TRBV18 and TRBJ1-2 provide the parts outside the CDR3, is NAGVMQNPRHLVRRRGQEARLRCSPMKGHSHVYWYRQLPEEGLKFMVYLQKENIIDESGMPKERFSAEFPKEGPSILRIQQVVRGDSAAYFCASSPGQPRNYGYTFGSGTRLTVV.

V gene TRBV28 combines with J gene TRBJ1-4, with no clear D. There are 14 residues in the CDR3. Germline CDR1 reads MDHEN; CDR2 reads SYDVKM. Trimming stripped 5 bases from V and 7 bases from J, with 14 bases between. Here the CDR3 DNA reads TGTGCCAGCAGTACAAACCGCTGGGGTGAAAAACTGTTTTTT. This codes for CASSTNRWGEKLFF.

The chain couples TRBV29-1 to TRBJ1-1; maybe TRBD1 (5 bases). Germline V CDR1 and CDR2: SQVTM, ANQGSEA. Trimming took 5 bases from V and 7 from J, leaving 23 bases between them. This CDR3 contains 15 residues. CDR3 coding DNA: TGCAGCGTTCCAGAGGGGAGAAGACCACCCTATGAAGCTTTCTTT. Protein product: CSVPEGRRPPYEAFF.

The chain has TRBV7-2 and TRBJ2-7; 9 positions agree with TRBD2. Germline V gene lookup returns CDR1 SGHTA and CDR2 FQGNSA. V lost 1 base and J lost 1; bases outside the gene matches: 2. The CDR3 has 15 amino acids. CDR3 coding DNA: TGTGCCAGCAGCTTAGGGCTAGCGGGATCCTACGAGCAGTACTTC. Its translation is CASSLGLAGSYEQYF.

This clone appeared once. The chain employs TRBV7-8 and TRBJ2-7; the D is unclear. The V gene's germline CDR1 is SGHVS and CDR2 FQNEAQ. V dropped 1 base and J dropped 5 bases, with 12 bases sitting between them. The CDR3 length is 14 residues. The CDR3 coding sequence is TGTGCCAGCAGCTTAGTTTCCGCGAGACACGAGCAGTACTTC. Residues: CASSLVSARHEQYF.

This chain uses TRBV10-2 with TRBJ2-7; D tentatively reads TRBD1 or TRBD2 (6 bases each). Trimming pared 3 bases from V and 3 bases from J, leaving 18 bases between. Germline CDR1 WSHSY, CDR2 SAAADI. The CDR3 has 16 residues. For the CDR3, the DNA is TGCGCCAGCAGTGAAGGGGGGAAGCGAGTGTACTACGAGCAGTACTTC. Its translation is CASSEGGKRVYYEQYF.

The chain combines TRBV19 with TRBJ2-2; 8 nucleotides line up with TRBD2. From germline, CDR1 is LNHDA and CDR2 SQIVND (reference sequence). Trimming cost V 8 bases and J 5 bases; bases outside gene matches: 10. This CDR3 is built from 15 residues. The CDR3, as DNA: TGTGCCAGTTCCATGAAGCGGGAGAGTACCGGGGAGCTGTTTTTT. Protein sequence: CASSMKRESTGELFF. The full variable domain, its missing parts supplied by reference TRBV19 and TRBJ2-2, is DGGITQSPKYLFRKEGQNVTLSCEQNLNHDAMYWYRQDPGQGLRLIYYSQIVNDFQKGDIAEGYSVSREKKESFPLTVTSAQKNPTAFYLCASSMKRESTGELFFGEGSRLTVL.

To note about this clone: Additional DNA sequences in this sample encode the identical CDR3. The chain recombines TRBV19 with TRBJ2-5; 9 positions match TRBD1. This CDR3 comprises 13 residues. V gave up 6 bases and J gave up 3 bases; unmatched junction bases: 2. The germline gives CDR1 LNHDA, CDR2 SQIVND (reference sequence). In DNA form, the CDR3 reads TGTGCCAGTAGCCGGGACAGGGAAGAGACCCAGTACTTC. The encoded protein is CASSRDREETQYF.

The gene calls are TRBV7-9 and TRBJ2-5; no definite D call. CDR3 length: 12 amino acids. The germline gives CDR1 SEHNR, CDR2 FQNEAQ (reference sequence). Deletions cut 8 bases from V and 5 bases from J, with 12 bases between. DNA of the CDR3: TGTGCCAGCGCCCCCCACGGGGAGACCCAGTACTTC. Its protein is CASAPHGETQYF.

The chain is built from TRBV5-1 and TRBJ2-4; the match to TRBD1 covers 10 bases. Looked up from germline, CDR1 is SGHRS and CDR2 is YFSETQ. The CDR3 loop spans 14 amino acids. V lost 4 bases and J lost 13; bases outside the gene matches: 11. CDR3 amino acids: CASSPGRDRGLQYF. The CDR3, as DNA: TGCGCCAGCAGCCCCGGTCGGGACAGGGGTCTACAGTACTTC.

The rearrangement links TRBV6-1 to TRBJ1-2, with 8 positions matching TRBD1. Germline lookup yields CDR1 MNHNS and CDR2 SASEGT. V trimming: 8 bases; J trimming: 5 bases; junction bases outside the gene matches: 10. The CDR3 has 14 amino acids. In nucleotides, the CDR3 is TGTGCCAGCCGATCAGGACAGGGCGAATATGGCTACACCTTC. Translation: CASRSGQGEYGYTF.

This clone was found a few times. This rearrangement joins TRBV5-1 to TRBJ2-7; D is ambiguous. Trimming took off 0 bases at V and 0 bases at J, with 7 bases between the two ends. The CDR3 covers 14 residues. From germline, CDR1 is SGHRS and CDR2 YFSETQ. The CDR3 DNA is TGCGCCAGCAGCTTGGACGGCAACTCCTACGAGCAGTACTTC. Amino acids: CASSLDGNSYEQYF.

This clone was detected once. The chain is built from TRBV29-1 and TRBJ1-1; D not resolved. Trimming removed 3 bases at V and 0 bases at J, with 8 bases between. CDR3 length equals 13 residues. The V gene's germline CDR1 is SQVTM and CDR2 ANQGSEA. CDR3 DNA sequence: TGCAGCGTTGAGAGGACTATGAACACTGAAGCTTTCTTT. Amino acids: CSVERTMNTEAFF.

This clone appeared a few times. This sequence joins TRBV6-5 and TRBJ2-2; D unclear. Looked up from germline, CDR1 is MNHEY and CDR2 is SVGAGI. V lost 4 bases and J 2 bases, leaving 2 bases between the germline ends. The CDR3 has 12 amino acids. The CDR3: CASSSNTGELFF. In DNA form, the CDR3 reads TGTGCCAGCAGTTCCAACACCGGGGAGCTGTTTTTT.

The chain couples TRBV5-6 to TRBJ1-5; 8 positions agree with TRBD1. Trimming took 1 base from V and 2 from J; bases not matched to a gene: 2. Germline V gene lookup returns CDR1 SGHDT and CDR2 YYEEEE. CDR3 length: 15 residues. The CDR3 protein is CASSLWGQGNQPQHF. CDR3 nucleotides: TGTGCCAGCAGCTTGTGGGGACAGGGCAATCAGCCCCAGCATTTT.

The J gene is TRBJ2-7, the V gene TRBV16; the match to TRBD1 covers 7 bases. Unmatched junction bases numbered 9, after V lost 5 bases and J lost 2 bases. This CDR3 contains 15 residues. The germline CDR1 and CDR2 sequences are KGHSY and FQNENV. The CDR3 loop is CASSSDRASTYEQYF. The CDR3 DNA reads TGTGCCAGCAGCTCTGACAGGGCCAGCACCTACGAGCAGTACTTC.

This rearrangement joins TRBV5-1 to TRBJ1-1; a possible D gene is TRBD1 (6 bases). Germline assignment: CDR1 SGHRS and CDR2 YFSETQ. The CDR3 is 14 amino acids. Trimming left V 6 bases short and J 5 bases short, with 17 bases between. The DNA of the CDR3 is TGCGCCAGCACAACGGGGGCAGGGCTGACTGAAGCTTTCTTT. It yields the protein CASTTGAGLTEAFF.

This chain uses TRBV14 with TRBJ2-1; a possible D gene is TRBD2 (7 bases). The CDR3 length is 17 residues. V dropped 0 bases and J dropped 6 bases, with 18 bases sitting between them. Looked up from germline, CDR1 is SGHDN and CDR2 is FVKESK. The CDR3 DNA reads TGTGCCAGCAGCCAAGAATTTGGGAGGGGGGGTTTCAATGAGCAGTTCTTC. This gives the protein CASSQEFGRGGFNEQFF.

The V and J genes are TRBV9 and TRBJ2-7, with TRBD2 matching over 8 bases. The V gene's germline CDR1 is SGDLS and CDR2 YYNGEE. J gave up 0 bases and V 3 bases, and 5 bases lay outside the gene matches. This CDR3 has 15 residues. DNA for the CDR3: TGTGCCAGCAGCGAAGACGGGACTAGCTCCTACGAGCAGTACTTC. It encodes CASSEDGTSSYEQYF.

In its sample, this clone was seen once. The chain employs TRBV5-1 and TRBJ2-5, with 7 bases matching TRBD1. Germline trimming cut 4 bases from V and 2 bases from J; bases unmatched to any gene: 2. The CDR3 runs 13 residues. The germline gives CDR1 SGHRS, CDR2 YFSETQ. As DNA, the CDR3 is TGCGCCAGCAGCGCACAGGGGCAAGAGACCCAGTACTTC. Its protein product is CASSAQGQETQYF.

CDR3: CASWAAWEYF. CDR3 nucleotides: TGTGCCAGCTGGGCAGCGTGGGAGTATTTT. The V and J genes are TRBV2 and TRBJ2-3; the D is unclear. In germline, CDR1 is SNHLY, CDR2 FYNNEI. V gave up 8 bases and J gave up 13 bases, with 13 bases separating them. The CDR3 totals 10 residues.

The chain is built from TRBV14 and TRBJ2-7; D call uncertain. The CDR3 has 14 amino acids. Trimming removed 4 bases at V and 2 bases at J, with 12 bases between. The germline CDR1 and CDR2 sequences are SGHDN and FVKESK. The DNA for the CDR3 is TGTGCCAGCAGCCGCACCTTGGGAACCTACGAGCAGTACTTC. Translated, it gives CASSRTLGTYEQYF.

The chain uses TRBV7-2 and TRBJ1-1; D unclear. V shed 1 base and J shed 4 bases, with 16 bases lying between them. In germline, CDR1 is SGHTA, CDR2 FQGNSA. This CDR3 has 16 residues. The CDR3 reads CASSLVAAFVGTEAFF. Written as DNA, the CDR3 is TGTGCCAGCAGCTTAGTGGCAGCTTTTGTAGGCACTGAAGCTTTCTTT.

The chain links TRBV5-1 to TRBJ2-5, with 8 bases that match TRBD1. The J call may be incorrect, as the DNA end agrees better with TRBJ2-7. From germline, CDR1 is SGHRS and CDR2 YFSETQ. There are 14 residues in the CDR3. CDR3 coding DNA: TGCGCCAGCAGAACCCGGGACAGGACTCTCGAGCAGTACTTC. This codes for CASRTRDRTLEQYF.

The chain is built from TRBV27 and TRBJ1-2; 10 nucleotides match TRBD1. This CDR3 comprises 14 residues. From germline, CDR1 is MNHEY and CDR2 SMNVEV (reference sequence). V gave up 6 bases and J gave up 4 bases; unmatched junction bases: 5. The DNA for the CDR3 is TGTGCCAGCAGCGGACAGGGGGAGATCTATGGCTACACCTTC. Amino acid sequence: CASSGQGEIYGYTF.

The chain is built from TRBV2 and TRBJ1-3, with D possibly TRBD1 on 5 matching bases. Germline loops: CDR1 SNHLY, CDR2 FYNNEI. V was shortened by 5 bases and J by 9 bases, with 14 bases between the two germline ends. CDR3 length: 13 amino acids. The CDR3 DNA is TGTGCCAGCAGTCTCTCGACAGAATCCACCATATATTTT. This encodes CASSLSTESTIYF.

The J gene is TRBJ2-3, the V gene TRBV2, with a tentative D call TRBD1 (5 bases). Germline V CDR1 and CDR2: SNHLY, FYNNEI. The V gene lost 8 bases and the J gene lost 5 bases, with 14 bases spanning the gap. The CDR3 is 13 amino acids. The CDR3 protein is CASGGQIGDTQYF. The CDR3 region has the DNA TGTGCCAGCGGTGGACAAATTGGAGATACGCAGTATTTT.

J is TRBJ1-2 and V is TRBV7-3; TRBD1 matches at 7 bases. The CDR3 has 16 amino acids. Germline trimming cut 2 bases from V and 1 base from J; bases unmatched to any gene: 7. The germline V gene encodes CDR1 SGHTA and CDR2 FQGTGA. The CDR3 loop is CASSLSRQGGNYGYTF. The CDR3 nucleotides are TGTGCCAGCAGCTTATCCAGACAGGGTGGTAACTATGGCTACACCTTC. The full variable domain, its missing parts supplied by reference TRBV7-3 and TRBJ1-2, is GAGVSQTPSNKVTEKGKYVELRCDPISGHTALYWYRQSLGQGPEFLIYFQGTGAADDSGLPNDRFFAVRPEGSVSTLKIQRTERGDSAVYLCASSLSRQGGNYGYTFGSGTRLTVV.